Below are 12 T cell receptor beta chains sequenced from a single sample in a study of T cell therapy product for transplant patients. The antigens of these receptors remain unknown. The label means: roughly 22 nM rapamycin added during CMV-specific T-cell product expansion (Rapa-TCP). The sample designation means: CMVpp65/IE-1-reactive T cells enriched by IFNgamma capture and expanded in vitro. PBMCs were stimulated more than 5 hours with CMV pp65 and IE-1 peptide pools. After CMV stimulation, cells secreting IFNgamma were enriched by positive selection. Enriched IFNgamma+ cells grew for more than 20 days with irradiated autologous feeders and either IL-7/IL-15 or IL-2. Data came from immunoSEQ multiplex PCR; TCRdb stores just in-frame clones and leaves some out. This table has about 1,100 clones, about 50% appearing once. Sequenced: a sorted cell population cultured from PBMCs. These receptors all come from an adult in good health.

This clone was seen a few times. The J gene is TRBJ1-3, the V gene TRBV4-1; D unresolved. This CDR3 has 15 amino acids. Trimming pared 1 base from V and 3 bases from J, leaving 10 bases between. Germline values: CDR1 MGHRA, CDR2 YSYEKL. For the CDR3, the DNA is TGCGCCAGCAGCCAAGGTGCACAGCGTGGAAACACCATATATTTT. It yields the protein CASSQGAQRGNTIYF.

This clone is classed as large. The gene calls are TRBV7-2 and TRBJ1-1; D unclear. This CDR3 has 10 residues. Deletions cut 3 bases from V and 6 bases from J, with 2 bases between. CDR1 is SGHTA, CDR2 FQGNSA, per germline. CDR3 DNA: TGTGCCAGCAGCTTCGCTGAAGCTTTCTTT. It encodes CASSFAEAFF.

By its share, this clone is medium-sized. The chain has TRBV7-8 and TRBJ2-3; the D is unclear. V shed 5 bases and J shed 2 bases, with 2 bases lying between them. The CDR3 spans 11 residues. The V gene's germline CDR1 is SGHVS and CDR2 FQNEAQ. This CDR3 reads CASSVTDTQYF. DNA for the CDR3: TGTGCCAGCAGCGTCACAGATACGCAGTATTTT.

This clone is deemed medium-sized. The chain is built from TRBV30 and TRBJ2-2; D remains ambiguous. The CDR3 consists of 13 residues. Germline V lookup: CDR1 GTSNPN, CDR2 SVGIG (reference sequence). Trimming took off 3 bases at V and 3 bases at J, with 8 bases between the two ends. CDR3 DNA: TGTGCCTGGAGGGTGTTTTACACCGGGGAGCTGTTTTTT. Translated, it gives CAWRVFYTGELFF.

V usage is TRBV9 and J usage is TRBJ1-3, with 8 bases aligning to TRBD1. CDR1 SGDLS and CDR2 YYNGEE come from the germline V gene. Trimming took 0 bases from V and 2 from J; bases not matched to a gene: 4. CDR3 length equals 16 residues. CDR3 in DNA: TGTGCCAGCAGCGTAGTTCCAGGGGGCACTGGAAACACCATATATTTT. Its protein is CASSVVPGGTGNTIYF.

This clone has only one observation. The chain links TRBV9 to TRBJ1-1; TRBD1 is a possible D gene (5 bases). The CDR3 runs 13 residues. Trimming took off 3 bases at V and 3 bases at J, with 9 bases between the two ends. Germline lookup yields CDR1 SGDLS and CDR2 YYNGEE. As DNA, the CDR3 is TGTGCCAGCAGCGGGGGGAGGGACACTGAAGCTTTCTTT. This sequence encodes CASSGGRDTEAFF. The full variable domain, in which reference TRBV9 and TRBJ1-1 provide the parts outside the CDR3, is DSGVTQTPKHLITATGQRVTLRCSPRSGDLSVYWYQQSLDQGLQFLIQYYNGEERAKGNILERFSAQQFPDLHSELNLSSLELGDSALYFCASSGGRDTEAFFGQGTRLTVV.

The sample holds one count of this clone. This chain links TRBV7-9 with TRBJ1-5; no clear D. V lost 3 bases and J 4 bases, leaving 10 bases between the germline ends. CDR1 SEHNR and CDR2 FQNEAQ come from the germline V gene (reference sequence). This CDR3 has 14 amino acids. This CDR3 reads CASSLMGSNQPQHF. DNA for the CDR3: TGTGCCAGCAGCTTGATGGGTAGTAATCAGCCCCAGCATTTT.

This clone was counted only a few times. V is TRBV11-2 and J is TRBJ1-2; D might be TRBD1 (5 bases). The CDR3 is made up of 15 amino acids. Trimming shortened V by 5 bases and J by 0 bases, and 13 bases separated the two germline ends. Per the germline V gene, CDR1 is SGHAT and CDR2 is FQNNGV. The CDR3, as DNA: TGTGCCAGCAGCCCCCCGGCAGGGACTAACTATGGCTACACCTTC. It translates to CASSPPAGTNYGYTF.

The chain combines TRBV7-8 with TRBJ1-5; D not resolved. V was clipped by 2 bases and J by 4 bases, with 6 bases between them. This CDR3 contains 13 residues. Germline CDR1 is SGHVS and CDR2 is FQNEAQ. The CDR3 coding sequence is TGTGCCAGCAGCTTAACGGTAAATCAGCCCCAGCATTTT. Translated: CASSLTVNQPQHF.

The J gene is TRBJ1-2, the V gene TRBV28; a weak D match, TRBD1 (5 bases). V lost 4 bases and J lost 4, with 19 bases in between. The CDR3 runs to 16 residues. CDR1 is MDHEN and CDR2 is SYDVKM in the germline V gene. The CDR3 loop is CASSSPQGFGIYGYTF. CDR3 sequence (DNA): TGTGCCAGCAGTTCCCCCCAGGGTTTTGGGATCTATGGCTACACCTTC.

In this sample, this clone is large. V usage is TRBV5-1 and J usage is TRBJ1-5; 8 nucleotides align to TRBD1. Trimming at V came to 4 bases and at J to 0 bases, leaving 3 bases not matched to a gene. The germline gives CDR1 SGHRS, CDR2 YFSETQ. The CDR3 runs 15 residues. CDR3 sequence reads: CASSPTGDSNQPQHF. CDR3 nucleotides: TGCGCCAGCAGCCCGACAGGGGATAGCAATCAGCCCCAGCATTTT.

This clone has a handful of counts. The chain employs TRBV6-5 and TRBJ1-3; D remains unclear. Looked up from germline, CDR1 is MNHEY and CDR2 is SVGAGI. V was trimmed by 6 bases and J by 2 bases, leaving 11 bases between them. The CDR3 spans 14 residues. CDR3 DNA: TGTGCCAGCAGGAGAGGGCGTCCTGGAAACACCATATATTTT. Translation gives CASRRGRPGNTIYF.